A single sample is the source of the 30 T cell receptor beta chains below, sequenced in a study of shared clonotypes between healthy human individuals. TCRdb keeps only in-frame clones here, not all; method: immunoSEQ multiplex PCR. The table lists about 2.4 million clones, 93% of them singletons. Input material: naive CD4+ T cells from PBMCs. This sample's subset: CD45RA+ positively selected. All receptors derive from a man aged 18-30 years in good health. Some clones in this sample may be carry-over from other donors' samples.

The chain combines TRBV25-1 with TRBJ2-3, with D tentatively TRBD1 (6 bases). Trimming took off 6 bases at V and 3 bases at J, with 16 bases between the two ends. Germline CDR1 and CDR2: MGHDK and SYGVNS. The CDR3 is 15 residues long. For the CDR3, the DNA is TGTGCCAGCAGGGGGATGGGGGCGGGTACAGATACGCAGTATTTT. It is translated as CASRGMGAGTDTQYF.

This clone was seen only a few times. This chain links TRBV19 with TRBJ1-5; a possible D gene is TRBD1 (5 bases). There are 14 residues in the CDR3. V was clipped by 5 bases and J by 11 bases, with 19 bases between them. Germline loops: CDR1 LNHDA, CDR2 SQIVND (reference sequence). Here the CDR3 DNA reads TGTGCCAGTAGTGCAGGACGGGGCTCAATGGCCCAGCATTTT. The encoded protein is CASSAGRGSMAQHF. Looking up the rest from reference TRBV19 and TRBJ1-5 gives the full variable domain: DGGITQSPKYLFRKEGQNVTLSCEQNLNHDAMYWYRQDPGQGLRLIYYSQIVNDFQKGDIAEGYSVSREKKESFPLTVTSAQKNPTAFYLCASSAGRGSMAQHFGDGTRLSIL.

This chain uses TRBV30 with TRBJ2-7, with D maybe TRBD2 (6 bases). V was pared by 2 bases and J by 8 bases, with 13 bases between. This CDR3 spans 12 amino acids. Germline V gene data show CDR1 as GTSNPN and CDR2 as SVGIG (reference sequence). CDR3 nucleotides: TGTGCCTGGAGTCTGGGCGGGACGAAGCAGTACTTC. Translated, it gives CAWSLGGTKQYF.

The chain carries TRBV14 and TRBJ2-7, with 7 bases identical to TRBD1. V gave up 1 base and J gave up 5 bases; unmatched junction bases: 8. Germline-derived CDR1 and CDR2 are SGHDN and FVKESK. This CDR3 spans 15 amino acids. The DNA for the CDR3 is TGTGCCAGCAGCCAAGGATGGGGCAGGGGGAACGAGCAGTACTTC. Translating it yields CASSQGWGRGNEQYF.

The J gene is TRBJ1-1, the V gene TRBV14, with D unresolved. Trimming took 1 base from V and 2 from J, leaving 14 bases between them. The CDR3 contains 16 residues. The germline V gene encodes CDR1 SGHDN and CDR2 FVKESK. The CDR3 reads CASSQVSAFPNTEAFF. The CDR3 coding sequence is TGTGCCAGCAGCCAAGTCTCCGCATTTCCCAACACTGAAGCTTTCTTT.

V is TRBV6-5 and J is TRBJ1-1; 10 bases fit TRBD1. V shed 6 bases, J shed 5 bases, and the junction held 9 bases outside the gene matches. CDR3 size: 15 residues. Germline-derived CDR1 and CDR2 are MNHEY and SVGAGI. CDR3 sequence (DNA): TGTGCCAGCAGCCGACAGGGGGCCCCGGAAACTGAAGCTTTCTTT. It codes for CASSRQGAPETEAFF.

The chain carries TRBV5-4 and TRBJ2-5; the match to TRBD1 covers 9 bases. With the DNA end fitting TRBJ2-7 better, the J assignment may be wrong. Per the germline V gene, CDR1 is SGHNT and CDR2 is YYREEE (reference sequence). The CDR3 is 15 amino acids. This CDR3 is CASSIAGQGTYEQYF. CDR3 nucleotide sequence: TGTGCCAGCAGCATTGCGGGACAGGGCACCTACGAGCAGTACTTC.

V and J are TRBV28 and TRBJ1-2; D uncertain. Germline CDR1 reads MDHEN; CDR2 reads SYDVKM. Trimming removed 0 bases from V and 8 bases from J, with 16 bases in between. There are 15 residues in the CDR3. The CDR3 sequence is CASSLWEKTWGGYTF. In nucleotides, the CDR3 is TGTGCCAGCAGTTTATGGGAGAAAACCTGGGGAGGCTACACCTTC.

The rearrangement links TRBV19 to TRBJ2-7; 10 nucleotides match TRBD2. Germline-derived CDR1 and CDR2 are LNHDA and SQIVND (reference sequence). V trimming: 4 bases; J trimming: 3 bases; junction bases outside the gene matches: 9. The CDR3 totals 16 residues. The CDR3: CASSNPSSGRGYEQYF. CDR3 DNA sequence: TGTGCCAGTAGTAATCCGTCCAGCGGGAGGGGCTACGAGCAGTACTTC.

This CDR3 is CASSLSYVLNYGYTF. CDR3 nucleotide sequence: TGTGCCAGCAGTTTATCCTATGTCCTTAACTATGGCTACACCTTC. The rearrangement uses TRBV28 and TRBJ1-2, with unresolved D. This CDR3 is 15 amino acids long. Germline values: CDR1 MDHEN, CDR2 SYDVKM. V was pared by 1 base and J by 1 base, with 10 bases between.

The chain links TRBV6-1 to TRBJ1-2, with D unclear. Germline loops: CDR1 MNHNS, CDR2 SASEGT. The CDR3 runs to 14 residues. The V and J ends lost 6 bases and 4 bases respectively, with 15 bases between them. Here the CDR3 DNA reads TGTGCCAGCAGCCCTAACGGAGGCGTCTATGGCTACACCTTC. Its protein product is CASSPNGGVYGYTF.

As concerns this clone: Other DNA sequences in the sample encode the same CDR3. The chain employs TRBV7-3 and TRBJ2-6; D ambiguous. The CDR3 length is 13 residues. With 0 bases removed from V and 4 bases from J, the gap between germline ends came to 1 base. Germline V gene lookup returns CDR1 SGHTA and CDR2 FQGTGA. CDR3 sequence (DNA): TGTGCCAGCAGCTTAACCGGGGCCAACGTCCTGACTTTC. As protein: CASSLTGANVLTF.

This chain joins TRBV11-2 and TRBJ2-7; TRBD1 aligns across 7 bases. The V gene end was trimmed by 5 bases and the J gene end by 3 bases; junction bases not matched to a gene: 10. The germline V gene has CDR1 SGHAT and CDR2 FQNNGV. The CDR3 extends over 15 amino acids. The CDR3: CASSSNRGRGYEQYF. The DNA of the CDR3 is TGTGCCAGCAGCAGCAACAGGGGAAGGGGCTACGAGCAGTACTTC.

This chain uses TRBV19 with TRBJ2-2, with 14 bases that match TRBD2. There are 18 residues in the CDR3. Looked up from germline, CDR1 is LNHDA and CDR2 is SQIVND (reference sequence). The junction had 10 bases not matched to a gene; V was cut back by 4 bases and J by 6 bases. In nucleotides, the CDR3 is TGTGCCAGTAGTACCCGCCGGGGACTAGCGGGAGCTCCCGGGGAGCTGTTTTTT. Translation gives CASSTRRGLAGAPGELFF.

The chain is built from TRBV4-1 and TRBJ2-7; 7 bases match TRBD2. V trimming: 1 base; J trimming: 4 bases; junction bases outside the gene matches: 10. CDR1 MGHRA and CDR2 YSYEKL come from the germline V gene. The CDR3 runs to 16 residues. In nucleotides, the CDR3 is TGCGCCAGCAGCCAAGGTCTAGCGGCCGTTGGGTACGAGCAGTACTTC. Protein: CASSQGLAAVGYEQYF.

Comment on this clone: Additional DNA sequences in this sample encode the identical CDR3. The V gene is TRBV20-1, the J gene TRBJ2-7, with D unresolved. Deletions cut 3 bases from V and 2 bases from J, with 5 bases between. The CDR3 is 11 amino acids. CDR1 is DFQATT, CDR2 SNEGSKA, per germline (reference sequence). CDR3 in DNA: TGCAGTGCTAGCAGAACCTACGAGCAGTACTTC. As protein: CSASRTYEQYF.

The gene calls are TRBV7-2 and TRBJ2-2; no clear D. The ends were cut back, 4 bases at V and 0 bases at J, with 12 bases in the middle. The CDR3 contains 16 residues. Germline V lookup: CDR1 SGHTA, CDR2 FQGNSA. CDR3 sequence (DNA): TGTGCCAGCAGCTCCAAGCGCGGAGCGAACACCGGGGAGCTGTTTTTT. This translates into CASSSKRGANTGELFF.

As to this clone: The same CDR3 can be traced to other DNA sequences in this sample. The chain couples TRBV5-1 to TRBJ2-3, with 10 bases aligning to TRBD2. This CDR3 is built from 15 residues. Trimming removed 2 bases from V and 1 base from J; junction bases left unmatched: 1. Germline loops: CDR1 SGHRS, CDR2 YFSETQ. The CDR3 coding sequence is TGCGCCAGCAGCTTAGGACTAGCGGGCACAGATACGCAGTATTTT. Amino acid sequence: CASSLGLAGTDTQYF.

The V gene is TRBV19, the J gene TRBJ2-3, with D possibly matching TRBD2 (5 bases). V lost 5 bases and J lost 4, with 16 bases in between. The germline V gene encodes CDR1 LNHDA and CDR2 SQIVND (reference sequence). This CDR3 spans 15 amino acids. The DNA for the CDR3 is TGTGCCAGTAGTCCCCGGGATAGGGCTCCAGATACGCAGTATTTT. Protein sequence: CASSPRDRAPDTQYF. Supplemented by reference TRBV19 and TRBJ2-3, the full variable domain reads DGGITQSPKYLFRKEGQNVTLSCEQNLNHDAMYWYRQDPGQGLRLIYYSQIVNDFQKGDIAEGYSVSREKKESFPLTVTSAQKNPTAFYLCASSPRDRAPDTQYFGPGTRLTVL.

The CDR3 loop is CAWSPLVPLDPYNEQFF. The CDR3 nucleotides are TGTGCCTGGAGTCCACTGGTTCCCCTCGACCCCTACAATGAGCAGTTCTTC. The rearrangement links TRBV30 to TRBJ2-1; D gene uncertain. Germline-derived CDR1 and CDR2 are GTSNPN and SVGIG (reference sequence). The V end was cut by 2 bases, the J end by 2 bases, with 19 bases between. The CDR3 extends over 17 amino acids. Variable domain in full (rest from reference TRBV30 and TRBJ2-1): SQTIHQWPATLVQPVGSPLSLECTVEGTSNPNLYWYRQAAGRGLQLLFYSVGIGQISSEVPQNLSASRPQDRQFILSSKKLLLSDSGFYLCAWSPLVPLDPYNEQFFGPGTRLTVL.

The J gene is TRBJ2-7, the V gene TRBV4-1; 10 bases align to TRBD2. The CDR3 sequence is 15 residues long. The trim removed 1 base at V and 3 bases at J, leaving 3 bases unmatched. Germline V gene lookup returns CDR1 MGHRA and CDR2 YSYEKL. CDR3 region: CASSQVTSGFYEQYF. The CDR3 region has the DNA TGCGCCAGCAGCCAAGTGACTAGCGGGTTCTACGAGCAGTACTTC.

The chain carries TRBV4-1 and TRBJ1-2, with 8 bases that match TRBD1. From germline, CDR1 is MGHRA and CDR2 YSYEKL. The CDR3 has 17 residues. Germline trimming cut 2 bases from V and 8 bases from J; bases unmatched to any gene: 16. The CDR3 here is CASSQLALVRTGWGYTF. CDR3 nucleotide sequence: TGCGCCAGCAGCCAACTCGCGCTAGTCAGGACAGGGTGGGGCTACACCTTC.

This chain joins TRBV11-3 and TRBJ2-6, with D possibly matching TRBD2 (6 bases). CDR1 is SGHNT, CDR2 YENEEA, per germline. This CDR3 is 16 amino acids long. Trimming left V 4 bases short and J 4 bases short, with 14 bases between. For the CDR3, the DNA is TGTGCCAGCAGCTCTCGTGGGAGGTCAGGGGCCAACGTCCTGACTTTC. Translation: CASSSRGRSGANVLTF.

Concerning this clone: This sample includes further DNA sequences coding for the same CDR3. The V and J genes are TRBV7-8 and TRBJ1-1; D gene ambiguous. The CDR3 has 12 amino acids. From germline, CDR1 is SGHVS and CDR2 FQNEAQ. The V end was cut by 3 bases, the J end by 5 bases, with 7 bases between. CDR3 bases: TGTGCCAGCAGCTTGGGTCCAACTGAAGCTTTCTTT. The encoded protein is CASSLGPTEAFF.

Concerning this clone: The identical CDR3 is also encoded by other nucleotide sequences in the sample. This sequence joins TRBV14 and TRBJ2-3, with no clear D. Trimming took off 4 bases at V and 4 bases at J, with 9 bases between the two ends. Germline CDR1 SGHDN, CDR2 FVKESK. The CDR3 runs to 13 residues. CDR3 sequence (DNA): TGTGCCAGCAGCCCGCTTGGGGCAGATACGCAGTATTTT. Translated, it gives CASSPLGADTQYF. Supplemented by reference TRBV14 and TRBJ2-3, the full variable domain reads EAGVTQFPSHSVIEKGQTVTLRCDPISGHDNLYWYRRVMGKEIKFLLHFVKESKQDESGMPNNRFLAERTGGTYSTLKVQPAELEDSGVYFCASSPLGADTQYFGPGTRLTVL.

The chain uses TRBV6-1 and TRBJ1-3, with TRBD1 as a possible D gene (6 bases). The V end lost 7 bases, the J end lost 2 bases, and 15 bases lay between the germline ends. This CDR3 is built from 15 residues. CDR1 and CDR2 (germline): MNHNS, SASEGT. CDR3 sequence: CASNQGDRPGNTIYF. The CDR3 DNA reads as TGTGCCAGCAACCAAGGCGACAGGCCTGGAAACACCATATATTTT.

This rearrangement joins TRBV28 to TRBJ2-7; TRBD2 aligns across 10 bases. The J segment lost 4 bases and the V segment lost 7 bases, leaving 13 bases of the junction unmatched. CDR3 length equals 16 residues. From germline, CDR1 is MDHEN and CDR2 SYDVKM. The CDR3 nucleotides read TGTGCCAGCACCATCGGCGGGGCTAGCGGGAGTTACGAGCAGTACTTC. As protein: CASTIGGASGSYEQYF.

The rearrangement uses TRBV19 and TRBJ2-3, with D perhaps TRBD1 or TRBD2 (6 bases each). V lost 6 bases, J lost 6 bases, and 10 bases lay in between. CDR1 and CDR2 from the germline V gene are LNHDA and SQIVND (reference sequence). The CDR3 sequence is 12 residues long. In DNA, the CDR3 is TGTGCCAGTAGGCGGGACATCGATACGCAGTATTTT. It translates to CASRRDIDTQYF.

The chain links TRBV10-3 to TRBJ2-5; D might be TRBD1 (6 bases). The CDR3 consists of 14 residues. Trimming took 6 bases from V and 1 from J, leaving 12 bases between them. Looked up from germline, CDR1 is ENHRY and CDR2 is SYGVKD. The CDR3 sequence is CAIRVDSTQETQYF. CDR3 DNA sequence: TGTGCCATCAGAGTGGACAGTACCCAAGAGACCCAGTACTTC.

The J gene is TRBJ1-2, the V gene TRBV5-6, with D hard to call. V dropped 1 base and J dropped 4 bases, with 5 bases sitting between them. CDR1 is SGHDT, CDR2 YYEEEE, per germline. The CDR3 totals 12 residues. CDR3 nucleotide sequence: TGTGCCAGCAGCTTGAAGGCCTATGGCTACACCTTC. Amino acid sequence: CASSLKAYGYTF.